This TCR beta chain emerged from a study of spatial heterogeneity in lung cancer. Study-wide background: Alpha-chain detections were consistently fewer than beta-chain detections among the sequences. Findings and limits, study-wide: The study found ubiquitous expanded tumor TCRs in blood more at resection than follow-up.

Noted time point: sample taken at primary tumor resection. The authors sequenced whole RNA from tumor, nontumor lung or frozen PBMC without sorting. This clonotype was detected only a few times. Its antigen is unknown. TCRdb passed the 5' RACE reads through MiXCR, listing each CDR3 protein once. The table shows some 21,000 distinct CDR3 sequences, with about 3% occurring only once. Material: PBMCs, obtained at surgery. The receptor was derived from a female donor with early-stage non-small cell lung cancer.

In DNA form, the CDR3 reads TGTGCCAGCAGCTTAAACCCGCGACCTATGGGAGAGCAGTACTTC. Translated, it gives CASSLNPRPMGEQYF. This rearrangement joins TRBV7-8 to TRBJ2-7; unclear D gene. Germline-derived CDR1 and CDR2 are SGHVS and FQNEAQ. The V and J ends lost 2 bases and 7 bases respectively, with 18 bases between them. There are 15 residues in the CDR3.